The rows below give T cell receptor beta chains drawn from one sample of a study of cytomegalovirus exposure and HLA in healthy donors. Produced via immunoSEQ multiplex PCR; TCRdb's table is partial and in-frame only. There are 90,000 to 120,000 clones in the sample; approximately 86% occur only once, and 3% lies in the top ten. The sequenced sample was PBMCs. The receptors come from a young woman in good health and CMV-seronegative. The CDR3 runs from the conserved cysteine through the conserved F or W. D genes are given only for firm matches. Some rows have no size entry. The others give once, few or many, or a class for an expanded clone.

size,D,J,V,CDR3,DNA
-,-,TRBJ1-6,TRBV7-8,CASSLVGGGTYNSPLHF,TGTGCCAGCAGCTTAGTGGGAGGGGGGACCTATAATTCACCCCTCCACTTT
-,TRBD1,TRBJ1-6,TRBV4-1,CASSQDNRGPLHF,TGCGCCAGCAGCCAAGATAACAGGGGTCCCCTCCACTTT
-,-,TRBJ2-1,TRBV28,CASSLADYYNEQFF,TGTGCCAGCAGTTTAGCAGATTATTACAATGAGCAGTTCTTC
-,TRBD1,TRBJ1-1,TRBV9,CASSTPGTGGSEAFF,TGTGCCAGCAGCACACCCGGGACAGGGGGTTCTGAAGCTTTCTTT
-,TRBD1,TRBJ1-5,TRBV10-3,CAISETGQSSNQPQHF,TGTGCCATCAGTGAGACGGGACAGTCCAGCAATCAGCCCCAGCATTTT
-,-,TRBJ2-2,TRBV7-8,CASSLQGGELFF,TGTGCCAGCAGCTTACAGGGCGGGGAGCTGTTTTTT
-,-,TRBJ2-3,TRBV9,CASSAAVHNTDTQYF,TGTGCCAGCAGCGCCGCGGTCCACAACACAGATACGCAGTATTTT
-,-,TRBJ2-5,TRBV12-2,CASRLVDFLETQYF,TGTGCAAGTCGCTTAGTTGACTTTCTAGAGACCCAGTACTTC
-,-,TRBJ2-2,TRBV7-3,CASSSTSPGELFF,TGTGCCAGCAGCTCTACTAGCCCTGGGGAGCTGTTTTTT
-,TRBD1,TRBJ2-3,TRBV5-4,CASSFGQGPDTQYF,TGTGCCAGCAGCTTCGGACAGGGCCCAGATACGCAGTATTTT
-,-,TRBJ1-5,TRBV6-1,CASSEGVEGQPQHF,TGTGCCAGCAGTGAAGGAGTGGAGGGACAGCCCCAGCATTTT
-,-,TRBJ1-4,TRBV4-1,CASRLPGVREKLFF,TGCGCCAGCAGACTACCAGGGGTTAGAGAAAAACTGTTTTTT
-,TRBD1,TRBJ2-7,TRBV27,CASSRTGNEQYF,TGTGCCAGCAGCCGGACAGGGAACGAGCAGTACTTC
-,-,TRBJ1-4,TRBV6-1,CASSVLHEEGEKLFF,TGTGCCAGCAGTGTCCTGCATGAAGAGGGTGAAAAACTGTTTTTT
few,-,TRBJ1-6,TRBV19,CASSTTGSSYNSPLHF,TGTGCCAGTAGTACCACAGGGAGCTCCTATAATTCACCCCTCCACTTT
-,-,TRBJ2-2,TRBV13,CASSYGSGELFF,TGTGCCAGCAGCTACGGGAGCGGGGAGCTGTTTTTT